These 28 T cell receptor beta chains originate from one sample sequenced in a study of cytomegalovirus exposure and HLA in healthy donors. PCR primers comprised 60 Vbeta and 13 Jbeta primers. Libraries were prepared by immunoSEQ multiplex PCR; TCRdb keeps only in-frame clonotypes and omits some of them. The sample includes 120,000 to 150,000 clones, about 66% of them seen just once. The sample taken for sequencing was PBMCs. The receptors were gathered from a male donor in good health and CMV-seronegative.

The chain recombines TRBV7-3 with TRBJ2-5, with TRBD1 matching over 7 bases. V gave up 1 base and J gave up 5 bases; unmatched junction bases: 13. From germline, CDR1 is SGHTA and CDR2 FQGTGA. The CDR3 extends over 17 amino acids. CDR3 DNA: TGTGCCAGCAGCTTAATAAGTAAGACAGGGTGGGGTGAGACCCAGTACTTC. It specifies CASSLISKTGWGETQYF.

The V and J genes are TRBV23-1 and TRBJ2-1; 8 positions agree with TRBD1. TRBV23-1 is flagged as an ORF with uncertain function. V was clipped by 11 bases and J by 8 bases; unmatched bases: 8. The CDR3 runs to 12 residues. CDR3 nucleotide sequence: TGCGCCGCCTCAGACAGGGGCGATGAGCAGTTCTTC. Translation: CAASDRGDEQFF.

This clone was seen once. The V and J genes are TRBV6-5 and TRBJ2-7, with 10 bases aligning to TRBD2. The CDR3 totals 16 residues. Per the germline V gene, CDR1 is MNHEY and CDR2 is SVGAGI. Germline trimming cut 1 base from V and 1 base from J; bases unmatched to any gene: 4. The CDR3 loop reads CASSYLASGGSYEQYF. The CDR3 nucleotides read TGTGCCAGCAGTTACTTGGCTAGCGGGGGTTCCTACGAGCAGTACTTC.

The chain has TRBV23-1 and TRBJ1-5; D is ambiguous. TRBV23-1 counts as an open reading frame of uncertain function. With 0 bases removed from V and 4 bases from J, the gap between germline ends came to 16 bases. The CDR3 covers 17 residues. The CDR3 bases are TGCGCCAGCAGTCAATCCACCATTGGGCTCTGTAATCAGCCCCAGCATTTT. This gives the protein CASSQSTIGLCNQPQHF.

The gene calls are TRBV23-1 and TRBJ2-5; 8 bases are a match to TRBD2. The DNA end is a closer match to TRBJ2-7, so the J assignment may be wrong. TRBV23-1 is an ORF; its function is uncertain. This CDR3 is 13 amino acids long. CDR3 protein: CASTVGGAGEQYF. The CDR3 nucleotides are TGCGCCAGCACGGTCGGGGGGGCCGGCGAGCAGTACTTC.

In its sample, this clone was seen a few times. The chain links TRBV5-6 to TRBJ1-2, with D maybe TRBD1 (5 bases). The CDR3 length is 15 residues. Trimming removed 6 bases at V and 5 bases at J, with 20 bases between. Germline-derived CDR1 and CDR2 are SGHDT and YYEEEE. CDR3 DNA sequence: TGTGCCAGCACCCTTATACTTTATAGGGGATATGGCTACACCTTC. Translated, it gives CASTLILYRGYGYTF.

This clone showed up just a few times. The chain combines TRBV9 with TRBJ1-1, with D hard to call. The CDR3 is made up of 14 amino acids. Germline V gene sequence: CDR1 SGDLS, CDR2 YYNGEE. V was shortened by 1 base and J by 0 bases, with 7 bases between the two germline ends. This CDR3 reads CASSVTDLNTEAFF. In DNA, the CDR3 is TGTGCCAGCAGCGTAACAGACCTGAACACTGAAGCTTTCTTT.

This rearrangement joins TRBV4-2 to TRBJ2-5; TRBD1 matches at 7 bases. The CDR3 consists of 13 residues. The V gene's germline CDR1 is LGHNA and CDR2 YNFKEQ. The V and J ends lost 4 bases and 5 bases, in that order; junction bases with no gene match: 4. Here the CDR3 DNA reads TGTGCCAGCAGCCCGGGACAGTTGGAGACCCAGTACTTC. As protein: CASSPGQLETQYF.

This chain links TRBV19 with TRBJ1-2; D is perhaps TRBD1 (5 bases). Per the germline V gene, CDR1 is LNHDA and CDR2 is SQIVND (reference sequence). V was trimmed by 9 bases and J by 8 bases, leaving 16 bases between them. There are 12 residues in the CDR3. The CDR3 protein is CASQSNGGGYTF. The CDR3 coding sequence is TGTGCCAGCCAATCCAACGGGGGGGGCTACACCTTC.

The chain joins TRBV18 to TRBJ2-5; 10 nucleotides line up with TRBD1. V gave up 6 bases and J gave up 4 bases; unmatched junction bases: 5. The CDR3 runs 14 residues. Germline CDR1 and CDR2: KGHSH and LQKENI. The CDR3 is CASSGTGAGETQYF. Here the CDR3 DNA reads TGTGCCAGCTCCGGGACAGGGGCAGGAGAGACCCAGTACTTC.

V and J are TRBV6-6 and TRBJ2-1; weak D call: TRBD2 (6 bases). The CDR3 extends over 14 amino acids. V was clipped by 4 bases and J by 10 bases, with 17 bases between them. In germline, CDR1 is MNHNY, CDR2 SVGAGI (reference sequence). CDR3 loop: CASSLASLGGEQFF. DNA of the CDR3: TGTGCCAGCAGTTTAGCGAGCCTGGGGGGAGAGCAGTTCTTC.

V is TRBV11-2 and J is TRBJ1-6; perhaps TRBD1 as D (6 bases). Germline CDR1 is SGHAT and CDR2 is FQNNGV. With 0 bases removed from V and 2 bases from J, the gap between germline ends came to 8 bases. The CDR3 runs to 16 residues. CDR3 sequence: CASSLDTGTYNSPLHF. For the CDR3, the DNA is TGTGCCAGCAGCTTAGATACAGGGACCTATAATTCACCCCTCCACTTT.

The chain uses TRBV5-8 and TRBJ1-2; 7 bases line up with TRBD1. The germline gives CDR1 SGHTS, CDR2 YDEGEE. The CDR3 has 12 amino acids. With V trimmed by 0 bases and J by 8 bases, 1 base remained unmatched. CDR3 residues: CASSLGQGGYTF. The DNA for the CDR3 is TGTGCCAGCAGCTTGGGACAGGGAGGCTACACCTTC.

Points on this clone: Other nucleotide sequences in the sample specify the same CDR3. The chain is built from TRBV7-3 and TRBJ1-6; no firm D call. The germline gives CDR1 SGHTA, CDR2 FQGTGA. The length of the CDR3 is 14 residues. The V end lost 3 bases, the J end lost 4 bases, and 7 bases lay between the germline ends. The CDR3 here is CASSLSQYNSPLHF. Written as DNA, the CDR3 is TGTGCCAGCAGCTTGAGTCAATATAATTCACCCCTCCACTTT.

The chain joins TRBV28 to TRBJ1-1; TRBD1 matches 11 bases. The CDR3 extends over 15 amino acids. V was pared by 5 bases and J by 6 bases, with 8 bases of the junction left unmatched. CDR1 is MDHEN and CDR2 is SYDVKM in the germline V gene. The CDR3 DNA sequence: TGTGCCAGCAGTGTCGGACAGGGGGCCCCCTCTGAAGCTTTCTTT. It encodes CASSVGQGAPSEAFF.

The chain links TRBV7-8 to TRBJ1-1; D is unclear. V dropped 3 bases and J dropped 3 bases, with 8 bases sitting between them. The CDR3 length is 13 residues. Germline loops: CDR1 SGHVS, CDR2 FQNEAQ. Here the CDR3 DNA reads TGTGCCAGCAGCTTGTACGGGGACACTGAAGCTTTCTTT. Its protein product is CASSLYGDTEAFF.

This clone was detected a few times. This rearrangement joins TRBV30 to TRBJ1-5, with D possibly TRBD1 on 5 matching bases. Trimming took off 2 bases at V and 4 bases at J, with 9 bases between the two ends. Per germline, CDR1 GTSNPN and CDR2 SVGIG (reference sequence). The length of the CDR3 is 13 residues. CDR3 sequence: CAWSPQGNQPQHF. Here the CDR3 DNA reads TGTGCCTGGAGTCCCCAGGGAAATCAGCCCCAGCATTTT.

V gene TRBV5-1 combines with J gene TRBJ2-3, with no clear D. Trimming shortened V by 0 bases and J by 2 bases, and 10 bases separated the two germline ends. CDR1 and CDR2 (germline): SGHRS, YFSETQ. The CDR3 is made up of 15 amino acids. CDR3 amino acids: CASSLGTPVTDTQYF. The CDR3 DNA reads TGCGCCAGCAGCTTGGGCACTCCCGTCACAGATACGCAGTATTTT.

The J gene is TRBJ2-5, the V gene TRBV6-5; the D gene is possibly TRBD1 (6 bases). V lost 6 bases and J lost 5, with 13 bases in between. CDR3 length equals 13 residues. In germline, CDR1 is MNHEY, CDR2 SVGAGI. Here the CDR3 DNA reads TGTGCCAGCAGAAGGACAGCTCGGGAGACCCAGTACTTC. This gives the protein CASRRTARETQYF.

V gene TRBV6-5 combines with J gene TRBJ2-7; D is possibly TRBD2 (6 bases). The CDR3 extends over 14 amino acids. Between the trimmed V and J ends, which lost 7 bases and 5 bases, there was a span of 18 bases. Germline lookup yields CDR1 MNHEY and CDR2 SVGAGI. CDR3 region: CASTRDWGRDEQYF. The CDR3 DNA reads TGTGCCAGCACTCGGGACTGGGGACGGGACGAGCAGTACTTC.

This clone was seen only a few times. The V and J genes are TRBV4-3 and TRBJ1-4; D is perhaps TRBD1 (5 bases). The CDR3 sequence is 14 residues long. Trimming left V 4 bases short and J 2 bases short, with 8 bases between. Germline CDR1 is LGHNA and CDR2 is YSLEER. CDR3 region: CASSLGTTNEKLFF. CDR3 nucleotides: TGCGCCAGCAGCCTCGGGACTACTAATGAAAAACTGTTTTTT.

In this sample, this clone turned up a few times. The V call is TRBV7-9, the J call TRBJ1-4; TRBD1 matches 7 bases. The CDR3 sequence is 16 residues long. Germline assignment: CDR1 SEHNR and CDR2 FQNEAQ (reference sequence). V was pared by 5 bases and J by 6 bases, with 12 bases of the junction left unmatched. Here the CDR3 DNA reads TGTGCCAGCAGCCCTCAGGGGGGATCGCCAGATGAAAAACTGTTTTTT. Encoded protein: CASSPQGGSPDEKLFF.

The chain uses TRBV18 and TRBJ1-1; 10 nucleotides match TRBD1. This CDR3 spans 16 amino acids. J lost 4 bases, V lost 3 bases, and 8 bases had no gene match. Looked up from germline, CDR1 is KGHSH and CDR2 is LQKENI. CDR3 DNA: TGTGCCAGCTCACCTGGGGACTGGACAGGGGGCACTGAAGCTTTCTTT. Translating gives CASSPGDWTGGTEAFF.

This clone appeared a few times. The chain joins TRBV2 to TRBJ1-5, with D possibly TRBD1 on 5 matching bases. Germline-derived CDR1 and CDR2 are SNHLY and FYNNEI. Trimming took 4 bases from V and 4 from J, leaving 14 bases between them. The CDR3 has 15 amino acids. The CDR3 bases are TGTGCCAGCAGTGTGTTAGGACACCGAAATCAGCCCCAGCATTTT. Its translation: CASSVLGHRNQPQHF.

In its sample, this clone was seen a few times. In DNA form, the CDR3 reads TGCGCCAGCAGCCAGGTTGGGACAGTTGAAGCTTTCTTT. It specifies CASSQVGTVEAFF. The chain has TRBV4-1 and TRBJ1-1, with 7 positions matching TRBD1. The CDR3 runs 13 residues. The V segment lost 3 bases and the J segment 7 bases; nucleotides outside the gene matches: 5. Germline V lookup: CDR1 MGHRA, CDR2 YSYEKL.

The rearrangement links TRBV19 to TRBJ2-5; 8 nucleotides line up with TRBD1. The CDR3 is 16 amino acids. J gave up 7 bases and V 2 bases, and 12 bases lay outside the gene matches. Germline V CDR1 and CDR2: LNHDA, SQIVND (reference sequence). CDR3 sequence: CASSIQGAATSGTQYF. In nucleotides, the CDR3 is TGTGCCAGTAGTATACAGGGGGCCGCGACGAGTGGGACCCAGTACTTC.

This clone was seen a few times. The V gene is TRBV28, the J gene TRBJ1-4; 7 nucleotides align to TRBD1. J lost 4 bases, V lost 5 bases, and 4 bases had no gene match. Germline V gene lookup returns CDR1 MDHEN and CDR2 SYDVKM. The CDR3 sequence is 14 residues long. Written as DNA, the CDR3 is TGTGCCAGCAGTGGGGGACAGCATAATGAAAAACTGTTTTTT. It encodes CASSGGQHNEKLFF.

There are a few counts of this clone. CDR3 region: CSVGAGQNYEQYF. CDR3 sequence (DNA): TGCAGCGTTGGAGCTGGACAGAACTACGAGCAGTACTTC. This chain connects TRBV29-1 to TRBJ2-7, with TRBD1 as a possible D gene (6 bases). The germline gives CDR1 SQVTM, CDR2 ANQGSEA. V was shortened by 4 bases and J by 3 bases, with 13 bases between the two germline ends. CDR3 length equals 13 residues.